The rows below give T cell receptor beta chains drawn from one sample of a study of cytomegalovirus exposure and HLA in healthy donors. Some clones are missing from TCRdb's copy, which holds only in-frame ones; the method was immunoSEQ multiplex PCR. The table includes 150,000 to 200,000 clones, more than 65% detected once. Sequences were obtained from PBMCs. These receptors originate from a woman under 40 in good health and CMV-seronegative. CDR3s include the opening cysteine and the closing phenylalanine or tryptophan. A D gene is named only where the DNA matches it firmly. Clone size is shown for a subset of rows, as once, few, many or a class of expanded clone.

CDR3: CASSIAGGNANYGYTF
DNA: TGTGCCAGTAGTATTGCAGGGGGCAATGCTAACTATGGCTACACCTTC
D: TRBD1
V: TRBV19
J: TRBJ1-2
size: once

CDR3: CASSLKGASPYEQYF
DNA: TGCGCCAGCAGCCTCAAAGGGGCCTCCCCCTACGAGCAGTACTTC
D: -
V: TRBV4-1
J: TRBJ2-7
size: -

CDR3: CASSTGSQYEQYF
DNA: TGCGCCAGCAGCACAGGGTCCCAATACGAGCAGTACTTC
D: -
V: TRBV4-1
J: TRBJ2-7
size: -

CDR3: CASSLAGRHSTDTQYF
DNA: TGTGCCAGCAGCTTAGCGGGGCGGCATAGCACAGATACGCAGTATTTT
D: -
V: TRBV7-9
J: TRBJ2-3
size: -

CDR3: CASSEEGSFPDTQYF
DNA: TGTGCCAGCAGTGAAGAAGGGAGCTTCCCAGATACGCAGTATTTT
D: -
V: TRBV6-1
J: TRBJ2-3
size: -

CDR3: CASSEEQAGNTIYF
DNA: TGCGCCAGCAGTGAAGAACAGGCAGGAAACACCATATATTTT
D: -
V: TRBV10-2
J: TRBJ1-3
size: -

CDR3: CAISGDTGLNSGANVLTF
DNA: TGTGCCATCAGTGGGGACACCGGACTGAACTCTGGGGCCAACGTCCTGACTTTC
D: -
V: TRBV10-3
J: TRBJ2-6
size: once

CDR3: CASMREGDTGELFF
DNA: TGTGCCAGCATGCGGGAGGGCGACACCGGGGAGCTGTTTTTT
D: TRBD2
V: TRBV9
J: TRBJ2-2
size: -

CDR3: CASSLTGMGTEAFF
DNA: TGTGCCAGCTCCCTTACAGGGATGGGCACTGAAGCTTTCTTT
D: -
V: TRBV18
J: TRBJ1-1
size: -

CDR3: CASSSGGGPVRGTDTQYF
DNA: TGTGCCAGCAGCTCCGGGGGTGGCCCTGTGCGGGGCACAGATACGCAGTATTTT
D: -
V: TRBV5-6
J: TRBJ2-3
size: -

CDR3: CAWSVLDRNEKLFF
DNA: TGTGCCTGGAGTGTCCTGGACAGAAATGAAAAACTGTTTTTT
D: -
V: TRBV30
J: TRBJ1-4
size: -

CDR3: CASSAQPMTGSGNTIYF
DNA: TGTGCCAGCAGCGCCCAACCCATGACAGGGTCTGGAAACACCATATATTTT
D: TRBD1
V: TRBV9
J: TRBJ1-3
size: -

CDR3: CASSPTSGGANEQFF
DNA: TGTGCCAGCAGCCCGACTAGCGGGGGGGCCAATGAGCAGTTCTTC
D: TRBD2
V: TRBV7-3
J: TRBJ2-1
size: -

CDR3: CASSPGSPAGTEAFF
DNA: TGTGCCAGTAGCCCGGGGTCCCCGGCGGGCACTGAAGCTTTCTTT
D: -
V: TRBV19
J: TRBJ1-1
size: -

CDR3: CASGPITREQETQYF
DNA: TGCGCCAGCGGCCCCATTACGCGGGAACAAGAGACCCAGTACTTC
D: -
V: TRBV5-1
J: TRBJ2-5
size: -

CDR3: CASSLGNQPQHF
DNA: TGTGCCAGCAGTTTAGGCAATCAGCCCCAGCATTTT
D: -
V: TRBV5-6
J: TRBJ1-5
size: -

CDR3: CASSQGGRGNYGYTF
DNA: TGCGCCAGCAGCCAAGGTGGACGGGGAAACTATGGCTACACCTTC
D: -
V: TRBV4-1
J: TRBJ1-2
size: -

CDR3: CASSPRAGGSGNTIYF
DNA: TGTGCCAGCAGCCCTCGTGCAGGGGGATCTGGAAACACCATATATTTT
D: TRBD1
V: TRBV9
J: TRBJ1-3
size: -

CDR3: CASSDGTGTLYEQYF
DNA: TGTGCCAGCAGCGACGGGACAGGTACACTCTACGAGCAGTACTTC
D: TRBD1
V: TRBV5-8
J: TRBJ2-7
size: once

CDR3: CASSEPPGGEKLFF
DNA: TGTGCCAGCAGTGAACCCCCAGGGGGCGAAAAACTGTTTTTT
D: TRBD1
V: TRBV2
J: TRBJ1-4
size: -

CDR3: CASSLSRDNTDTQYF
DNA: TGCGCCAGCAGCCTATCCCGGGACAACACAGATACGCAGTATTTT
D: -
V: TRBV4-1
J: TRBJ2-3
size: -

CDR3: CASSLQGLDTYEQYF
DNA: TGTGCCAGCAGCTTGCAAGGACTAGATACCTACGAGCAGTACTTC
D: TRBD2
V: TRBV5-6
J: TRBJ2-7
size: -

CDR3: CASSPPSSVHYEQYF
DNA: TGTGCCAGCAGCCCACCATCGTCTGTACACTACGAGCAGTACTTC
D: -
V: TRBV9
J: TRBJ2-7
size: -

CDR3: CAWGLAGGLNTQYF
DNA: TGTGCCTGGGGACTGGCGGGGGGCCTCAATACGCAGTATTTT
D: TRBD2
V: TRBV30
J: TRBJ2-3
size: -

CDR3: CASSETVQETQYF
DNA: TGTGCCAGCAGCGAGACAGTACAAGAGACCCAGTACTTC
D: -
V: TRBV7-9
J: TRBJ2-5
size: -

CDR3: CASSRGLVLCEQFF
DNA: TGCGCCAGCAGTCGTGGACTAGTCTTGTGTGAGCAGTTCTTC
D: TRBD2
V: TRBV5-1
J: TRBJ2-1
size: -

CDR3: CASSYSGTGVTGELFF
DNA: TGTGCCAGCAGTTACTCGGGGACAGGGGTCACCGGGGAGCTGTTTTTT
D: TRBD1
V: TRBV6-5
J: TRBJ2-2
size: -

CDR3: CASSLQGASYNEQFF
DNA: TGTGCCAGCAGCTTGCAAGGGGCATCCTACAATGAGCAGTTCTTC
D: -
V: TRBV5-4
J: TRBJ2-1
size: -

CDR3: CASSIRSSGSYEQYF
DNA: TGTGCCAGTAGTATTAGGTCTAGCGGGAGCTACGAGCAGTACTTC
D: TRBD2
V: TRBV19
J: TRBJ2-7
size: -

CDR3: CASSRWTTGKTAVNTEAFF
DNA: TGCGCCAGCAGCCGGTGGACGACAGGGAAGACGGCCGTTAACACTGAAGCTTTCTTT
D: TRBD1
V: TRBV4-3
J: TRBJ1-1
size: -

CDR3: CASSLGSGTSGGSSYEQYF
DNA: TGCGCCAGCAGCTTGGGCTCCGGGACTAGCGGAGGGAGCTCCTACGAGCAGTACTTC
D: TRBD2
V: TRBV5-1
J: TRBJ2-7
size: -

CDR3: CASRPSSGNTIYF
DNA: TGTGCCAGCAGACCTAGCTCTGGAAACACCATATATTTT
D: -
V: TRBV28
J: TRBJ1-3
size: -

CDR3: CASSLADRSSSGANVLTF
DNA: TGTGCCAGCAGCTTAGCCGACAGATCCAGCTCTGGGGCCAACGTCCTGACTTTC
D: -
V: TRBV7-9
J: TRBJ2-6
size: -

CDR3: CASSYRILDTPFF
DNA: TGTGCCAGCAGTTACCGAATTCTAGATACGCCGTTCTTC
D: -
V: TRBV6-5
J: TRBJ2-1
size: -

CDR3: CASSTRTGGAETQYF
DNA: TGTGCCAGTAGCACCCGGACAGGGGGCGCGGAGACCCAGTACTTC
D: TRBD1
V: TRBV19
J: TRBJ2-5
size: -

CDR3: CSVAKGSGETQYF
DNA: TGCAGCGTTGCGAAGGGGTCTGGGGAGACCCAGTACTTC
D: -
V: TRBV29-1
J: TRBJ2-5
size: -

CDR3: CASSDDPYRVNTGELFF
DNA: TGTGCCAGCAGTGACGACCCGTACAGGGTGAACACCGGGGAGCTGTTTTTT
D: -
V: TRBV25-1
J: TRBJ2-2
size: -

CDR3: CASSADRGGGYTF
DNA: TGTGCCAGCAGTGCGGACAGGGGGGGTGGCTACACCTTC
D: TRBD1
V: TRBV6-4
J: TRBJ1-2
size: few

CDR3: CASSWGPGRSTGSNQPQHF
DNA: TGTGCCAGCAGCTGGGGGCCCGGGAGGTCTACTGGGAGCAATCAGCCCCAGCATTTT
D: -
V: TRBV11-2
J: TRBJ1-5
size: -

CDR3: CASSRATGVKPLHF
DNA: TGTGCCAGCAGCCGCGCGACAGGGGTGAAACCCCTCCACTTT
D: TRBD1
V: TRBV6-6
J: TRBJ1-6
size: -

CDR3: CASSWLGSGRGTEAFF
DNA: TGTGCCAGTAGTTGGCTGGGGTCGGGTCGGGGCACTGAAGCTTTCTTT
D: -
V: TRBV19
J: TRBJ1-1
size: -

CDR3: CASRLNRPNHGYTF
DNA: TGTGCCAGCAGGTTAAACAGGCCCAATCATGGCTACACCTTC
D: -
V: TRBV27
J: TRBJ1-2
size: -

CDR3: CATRPGQGYEQYF
DNA: TGTGCCACCAGGCCGGGACAGGGATACGAGCAGTACTTC
D: TRBD1
V: TRBV15
J: TRBJ2-7
size: -

CDR3: CASSLGGGLSYEQYF
DNA: TGTGCCAGCAGCTTAGGCGGGGGTCTTTCCTACGAGCAGTACTTC
D: TRBD2
V: TRBV7-2
J: TRBJ2-7
size: many

CDR3: CASSLGISDEKLFF
DNA: TGTGCCAGCAGCTTAGGAATATCGGATGAAAAACTGTTTTTT
D: -
V: TRBV7-8
J: TRBJ1-4
size: -